Presented here are 28 T cell receptor beta chains from one specimen sequenced in a study of blood T cell dynamics during melanoma immunotherapy. Only in-frame clones appear in the TCRdb table, and some are missing; sequencing was by immunoSEQ multiplex PCR. The sample carries around 20,000 clones, 87% recorded once. Time point meaning: week 3, after first cycle of checkpoint inhibitor. This sample comprised blood, obtained from a patient treated with checkpoint blockade. These receptors all come from a human donor with melanoma.

The chain links TRBV4-2 to TRBJ2-1, with 16 bases lining up with TRBD2. In germline, CDR1 is LGHNA, CDR2 YNFKEQ. CDR3 length: 19 residues. Trimming removed 3 bases from V and 6 bases from J; junction bases left unmatched: 11. CDR3 region: CASSQVRTGTSGRANEQFF. The CDR3 nucleotides are TGTGCCAGCAGCCAGGTGAGGACAGGGACTAGCGGGAGGGCCAATGAGCAGTTCTTC.

This chain joins TRBV9 and TRBJ2-7; a possible D gene is TRBD1 (6 bases). Germline CDR1 is SGDLS and CDR2 is YYNGEE. This CDR3 comprises 14 residues. Trimming took off 4 bases at V and 3 bases at J, with 14 bases between the two ends. CDR3 residues: CASSPMGQSYEQYF. The DNA for the CDR3 is TGTGCCAGCAGCCCGATGGGACAAAGCTACGAGCAGTACTTC.

This sequence joins TRBV20-1 and TRBJ1-1; the D is unclear. CDR3 length: 11 amino acids. V lost 0 bases to trimming and J lost 6 bases, with 5 bases between them. CDR1 and CDR2 from the germline V gene are DFQATT and SNEGSKA (reference sequence). CDR3 sequence (DNA): TGCAGTGCTAGAGATATACCTGAAGCTTTCTTT. It yields the protein CSARDIPEAFF.

V and J are TRBV9 and TRBJ2-1; D unclear. Trimming left V 7 bases short and J 0 bases short, with 14 bases between. Germline V gene lookup returns CDR1 SGDLS and CDR2 YYNGEE. The CDR3 has 15 amino acids. CDR3 sequence: CASSISRGSYNEQFF. The CDR3 DNA reads TGTGCCAGCTCTATCTCCCGCGGCTCCTACAATGAGCAGTTCTTC.

The V gene is TRBV11-2, the J gene TRBJ2-3; no definite D call. The germline gives CDR1 SGHAT, CDR2 FQNNGV. Deletions cut 5 bases from V and 5 bases from J, with 14 bases between. This CDR3 is built from 14 residues. In DNA, the CDR3 is TGTGCCAGCAGCCCGCGGATTATGCTAGATACGCAGTATTTT. Its protein is CASSPRIMLDTQYF.

The rearrangement joins TRBV29-1 to TRBJ1-2, with 9 bases that match TRBD1. Germline values: CDR1 SQVTM, CDR2 ANQGSEA. The CDR3 covers 13 residues. Trimming at V came to 5 bases and at J to 4 bases, leaving 5 bases not matched to a gene. In nucleotides, the CDR3 is TGCAGCGTTCGTAAGGGACAGGGCTATGGCTACACCTTC. This encodes CSVRKGQGYGYTF.

This chain joins TRBV7-9 and TRBJ2-7, with D perhaps matching TRBD2 (6 bases). The CDR3 loop spans 17 amino acids. CDR1 and CDR2 (germline): SEHNR, FQNEAQ (reference sequence). Trimming removed 1 base from V and 3 bases from J, with 19 bases in between. CDR3 sequence: CASSLVGGTQEYYEQYF. The DNA of the CDR3 is TGTGCCAGCAGCTTAGTAGGCGGGACGCAGGAATACTACGAGCAGTACTTC.

The rearrangement uses TRBV6-1 and TRBJ2-1; TRBD2 matches 13 bases. Germline trimming cut 4 bases from V and 6 bases from J; bases unmatched to any gene: 3. Germline V gene sequence: CDR1 MNHNS, CDR2 SASEGT. This CDR3 has 15 residues. The CDR3 DNA reads as TGTGCCAGCAGTGTAGGGACTAGCGGGGTCAATGAGCAGTTCTTC. The encoded protein is CASSVGTSGVNEQFF.

The CDR3 loop reads CASSPPVRNTEAFF. CDR3 nucleotides: TGTGCCAGCTCACCTCCGGTTAGGAACACTGAAGCTTTCTTT. The chain couples TRBV18 to TRBJ1-1; no definite D call. The CDR3 is made up of 14 amino acids. The germline gives CDR1 KGHSH, CDR2 LQKENI. With 3 bases removed from V and 1 base from J, the gap between germline ends came to 9 bases. Full variable domain (remainder filled in from reference TRBV18 and TRBJ1-1): NAGVMQNPRHLVRRRGQEARLRCSPMKGHSHVYWYRQLPEEGLKFMVYLQKENIIDESGMPKERFSAEFPKEGPSILRIQQVVRGDSAAYFCASSPPVRNTEAFFGQGTRLTVV.

The chain carries TRBV19 and TRBJ1-2, with a tentative D call TRBD1 (6 bases). The V end lost 6 bases, the J end lost 7 bases, and 12 bases lay between the germline ends. Germline V gene sequence: CDR1 LNHDA, CDR2 SQIVND (reference sequence). CDR3 length: 12 residues. The CDR3 sequence: CASRRGAGGYTF. CDR3 coding DNA: TGTGCCAGTAGAAGGGGGGCAGGTGGCTACACCTTC.

The chain links TRBV28 to TRBJ1-2; TRBD1 aligns across 9 bases. The CDR3 has 16 residues. V lost 2 bases to trimming and J lost 2 bases; unmatched junction nucleotides: 6. The V gene's germline CDR1 is MDHEN and CDR2 SYDVKM. DNA of the CDR3: TGTGCCAGCAGTTTAGGGGGACAGGGATTAAACTATGGCTACACCTTC. This encodes CASSLGGQGLNYGYTF.

This clone was seen a handful of times. V usage is TRBV5-4 and J usage is TRBJ2-2; no clear D. The germline V and J ends were trimmed by 0 bases and 4 bases, with 4 bases remaining between them. The germline gives CDR1 SGHNT, CDR2 YYREEE (reference sequence). This CDR3 comprises 13 residues. CDR3 amino acids: CASSLGGTGELFF. In DNA form, the CDR3 reads TGTGCCAGCAGCTTGGGAGGCACCGGGGAGCTGTTTTTT.

Here the CDR3 DNA reads TGCAGCGTTGAGGACTCAGGGATATATGGCTACACCTTC. Its translation: CSVEDSGIYGYTF. The V and J genes are TRBV29-1 and TRBJ1-2; possibly TRBD1 for D (5 bases). Trimming shortened V by 3 bases and J by 5 bases, and 13 bases separated the two germline ends. Germline V gives CDR1 SQVTM, CDR2 ANQGSEA. The CDR3 is made up of 13 amino acids.

The chain carries TRBV28 and TRBJ2-5, with D possibly TRBD2 on 7 matching bases. Germline V gene sequence: CDR1 MDHEN, CDR2 SYDVKM. The length of the CDR3 is 15 residues. The germline V and J ends were trimmed by 7 bases and 2 bases, with 17 bases remaining between them. The CDR3 DNA reads TGTGCCAGCAAAATTGGGGGGGCCCAGCAAGAGACCCAGTACTTC. It translates to CASKIGGAQQETQYF.

This clone came up once. V gene TRBV4-2 combines with J gene TRBJ2-2, with TRBD1 matching 7 bases. CDR3 size: 18 residues. V lost 0 bases to trimming and J lost 0 bases; unmatched junction nucleotides: 7. Per the germline V gene, CDR1 is LGHNA and CDR2 is YNFKEQ. CDR3 loop: CASSQEQGPLSNTGELFF. The CDR3 bases are TGTGCCAGCAGCCAAGAACAGGGGCCCCTATCGAACACCGGGGAGCTGTTTTTT.

This clone has only one observation. The chain employs TRBV10-3 and TRBJ2-1; D is uncertain. Germline V gives CDR1 ENHRY, CDR2 SYGVKD. With 3 bases removed from V and 4 bases from J, the gap between germline ends came to 16 bases. The CDR3 loop spans 16 amino acids. The CDR3 bases are TGTGCCATCAGTGAAGGACCTCCAGATGGGTACAATGAGCAGTTCTTC. It is translated as CAISEGPPDGYNEQFF.

The chain links TRBV28 to TRBJ2-7, with a possible D match to TRBD2 (6 bases). Trimming stripped 3 bases from V and 2 bases from J, with 11 bases between. The germline gives CDR1 MDHEN, CDR2 SYDVKM. CDR3 length: 14 amino acids. The CDR3 DNA is TGTGCCAGCAGTTTTTTGCGGGGTGCCTACGAGCAGTACTTC. This translates into CASSFLRGAYEQYF. The variable domain in full, completed from reference TRBV28 and TRBJ2-7, reads DVKVTQSSRYLVKRTGEKVFLECVQDMDHENMFWYRQDPGLGLRLIYFSYDVKMKEKGDIPEGYSVSREKKERFSLILESASTNQTSMYLCASSFLRGAYEQYFGPGTRLTVT.

The V and J genes are TRBV18 and TRBJ2-3, with a possible D match to TRBD1 (6 bases). The CDR3 has 16 residues. V dropped 4 bases and J dropped 1 base, with 15 bases sitting between them. Germline V gene lookup returns CDR1 KGHSH and CDR2 LQKENI. The CDR3 DNA follows: TGTGCCAGCTCACTCTTACAGGGATTGGGCACAGATACGCAGTATTTT. This encodes CASSLLQGLGTDTQYF.

The table lists this clone with a few counts. The same CDR3 can be traced to other DNA sequences in this sample. The chain has TRBV25-1 and TRBJ2-7, with D hard to call. This CDR3 comprises 11 residues. From germline, CDR1 is MGHDK and CDR2 SYGVNS. The germline V and J ends were trimmed by 3 bases and 1 base, with 1 base remaining between them. This chain's CDR3 is CASSDSYEQYF. Written as DNA, the CDR3 is TGTGCCAGCAGTGATTCCTACGAGCAGTACTTC.

The chain carries TRBV7-2 and TRBJ2-7; 7 bases agree with TRBD2. This CDR3 region has 14 residues. V was clipped by 1 base and J by 6 bases; unmatched bases: 6. Germline-derived CDR1 and CDR2 are SGHTA and FQGNSA. The CDR3 DNA reads TGTGCCAGCAGCTTAGGCAGCGGGATTCCCGAGCAGTACTTC. It translates to CASSLGSGIPEQYF.

The chain has TRBV11-2 and TRBJ2-3; 15 nucleotides line up with TRBD2. CDR3 length equals 16 residues. Trimming cost V 2 bases and J 7 bases; bases outside gene matches: 4. Germline V CDR1 and CDR2: SGHAT, FQNNGV. The chain's CDR3 is CASSLFGLAGGYTQYF. CDR3 DNA sequence: TGTGCCAGCAGCTTATTCGGACTAGCGGGAGGGTATACGCAGTATTTT.

V usage is TRBV6-5 and J usage is TRBJ1-2; the D is unclear. The ends were cut back, 7 bases at V and 3 bases at J, with 15 bases in the middle. There are 14 residues in the CDR3. CDR1 MNHEY and CDR2 SVGAGI come from the germline V gene. This CDR3 reads CASTSAEGHYGYTF. As DNA, the CDR3 is TGTGCCAGCACCTCGGCCGAGGGCCACTATGGCTACACCTTC.

The chain recombines TRBV4-1 with TRBJ2-3; 8 positions match TRBD1. V shed 6 bases and J 2 bases; nucleotides not matched to a gene: 10. The CDR3 length is 16 residues. Germline V CDR1 and CDR2: MGHRA, YSYEKL. Here the CDR3 DNA reads TGCGCCAGCAGGATCCGGGACAGGTCTTCCACAGATACGCAGTATTTT. Its translation is CASRIRDRSSTDTQYF.

The V call is TRBV19, the J call TRBJ2-3, with D uncertain. V was pared by 7 bases and J by 0 bases, with 8 bases between. CDR3 length: 13 amino acids. Germline V lookup: CDR1 LNHDA, CDR2 SQIVND (reference sequence). The CDR3 sequence: CASNTASTDTQYF. The DNA of the CDR3 is TGTGCCAGTAACACAGCTAGCACAGATACGCAGTATTTT.

The rearrangement uses TRBV7-2 and TRBJ2-1, with a tentative D call TRBD1 (6 bases). CDR1 is SGHTA, CDR2 FQGNSA, per germline. The CDR3 contains 12 residues. V gave up 7 bases and J gave up 15 bases, with 19 bases separating them. The DNA of the CDR3 is TGTGCCAGCACCAACTCAGGGGCTACGGGGTTCTTC. Translated: CASTNSGATGFF.

J is TRBJ1-1 and V is TRBV2; D ambiguous. The V gene's germline CDR1 is SNHLY and CDR2 FYNNEI. V lost 7 bases, J lost 7 bases, and 13 bases lay in between. The CDR3 length is 12 residues. This chain's CDR3 is CASMPEKGEAFF. In DNA form, the CDR3 reads TGTGCCAGCATGCCTGAAAAGGGTGAAGCTTTCTTT. The full variable domain, rest sourced from reference TRBV2 and TRBJ1-1, is EPEVTQTPSHQVTQMGQEVILRCVPISNHLYFYWYRQILGQKVEFLVSFYNNEISEKSEIFDDQFSVERPDGSNFTLKIRSTKLEDSAMYFCASMPEKGEAFFGQGTRLTVV.

This sequence joins TRBV2 and TRBJ2-1, with 8 nucleotides matching TRBD2. The ends lost 8 bases at V and 8 bases at J; junction bases unmatched: 8. CDR3 length equals 13 residues. Germline V gene data show CDR1 as SNHLY and CDR2 as FYNNEI. This chain's CDR3 is CASSREGRDEQFF. CDR3 nucleotide sequence: TGTGCCAGCTCCCGGGAGGGCCGGGATGAGCAGTTCTTC.

This chain uses TRBV19 with TRBJ2-7; 8 bases match TRBD1. The CDR3 spans 14 residues. From germline, CDR1 is LNHDA and CDR2 SQIVND (reference sequence). V dropped 5 bases and J dropped 2; count of bases not matched to a gene: 5. As DNA, the CDR3 is TGTGCCAGTAGTCCAGACAGGGGCACCTACGAGCAGTACTTC. Its protein is CASSPDRGTYEQYF.